These 2 T cell receptor beta chains were all obtained from the same sample, sequenced in a study of T-cell reconstitution after alpha-beta-depleted transplantation in children. Construction of the TCRbeta library involved unique molecular identifiers. Each CDR3 protein gets one entry after TCRdb re-called the PCR reads with MiXCR. The repertoire holds about 400,000 distinct CDR3 sequences, around 21% seen once, with over 3.5% in the top ten. Specimen: PBMCs from the stem cell graft donor, collected from the stem cell graft. The receptors derive from a human donor who donated a stem cell graft to a child with acute myeloid leukemia.

This chain joins TRBV9 and TRBJ2-3; tentative D call: TRBD1 (5 bases). Germline V gives CDR1 SGDLS, CDR2 YYNGEE. This CDR3 region has 15 residues. V lost 4 bases to trimming and J lost 3 bases, with 15 bases between them. The CDR3 DNA sequence: TGTGCCAGCAGCAGCAGGGCGGCCGGAACAGATACGCAGTATTTT. Amino acid sequence: CASSSRAAGTDTQYF.

This clonotype came up a few times. The genes are TRBV7-9 and TRBJ2-2; possible D gene TRBD2, 5 bases. Trimming pared 5 bases from V and 6 bases from J, leaving 16 bases between. The CDR3 extends over 15 amino acids. The germline V gene encodes CDR1 SEHNR and CDR2 FQNEAQ (reference sequence). CDR3 in amino acids: CASSPGVVFAGELFF. The CDR3 region has the DNA TGTGCCAGCAGCCCCGGGGTGGTTTTCGCCGGGGAGCTGTTTTTT. The entire variable domain, with the rest obtained from reference TRBV7-9 and TRBJ2-2, is as follows: DTGVSQNPRHKITKRGQNVTFRCDPISEHNRLYWYRQTLGQGPEFLTYFQNEAQLEKSRLLSDRFSAERPKGSFSTLEIQRTEQGDSAMYLCASSPGVVFAGELFFGEGSRLTVL.